The present TCR beta chain was sequenced within a study of T-cell reconstitution after alpha-beta-depleted transplantation in children. The study's findings and limits: About two months after transplant, alpha-beta T cells reportedly came from several hundred expanded graft clones.

TCRbeta library preparation incorporated unique molecular identifiers. TCRdb redid the calling of the PCR reads with MiXCR, one entry per CDR3 protein. The table shows 75,000 to 90,000 distinct CDR3 sequences, with 11% to 15% occurring only once. This clonotype has at least ten counts. Its antigen is currently unknown. The CDR3 runs to 14 residues. CDR1 and CDR2 (germline): MNHEY, SVGEGT. V lost 10 bases, J lost 3 bases, and 9 bases stayed unmatched. The source of this sequence is a male patient between 2 and 15 years old who had a stem cell transplant for acute lymphoblastic leukemia, so the T cells may come from the graft donor. The starting material was PBMCs, mostly from graft donor cells, obtained 180 days after TCRalphabeta/CD19-depleted stem cell transplant. The chain employs TRBV6-2 or TRBV6-3 and TRBJ2-1; 7 nucleotides align to TRBD1. The chain's CDR3 is CATHTGVGYNEQFF. CDR3 DNA: TGTGCCACTCACACAGGGGTTGGCTACAATGAGCAGTTCTTC.